This T cell receptor beta chain was captured by sequencing in a study of CD8+CD57+ T cells in acquired aplastic anemia (dated by TCRdb to 2016 to 2019). With respect to the entire study: Extracted DNA from sorted CD4+ and CD8+ cells averaged approximately 3 ug, ranging from roughly 0.17 to 27.4 ug. CD8+CD57+ expansion was defined as frequency above the mean frequency observed in healthy subjects.

V and J lose 5 bases and 4 bases, and a span of 10 bases separates them. Reading the germline V gene (reference sequence) gives CDR1 LNHDA and CDR2 SQIVND. The CDR3, from cysteine to phenylalanine, totals 13 residues. The kept DNA is CDR3 alone, 39 bases in frame from the first base. Overall study outcomes, separate from this receptor: Although roughly 29 CD8+ CDR3 sequences were shared by patients and controls, these sequences appeared highly expressed in patients and within the immunodominant clones of patients. CD8+ Simpson's diversity did not differ significantly between patients and healthy controls (P=0.060).

Profiling of TCR beta VDJ combinations and CDR3 sequences used genomic DNA as the template. An Illumina HiSeq 2000 was used for TCR repertoire sequencing. In the paper's pipeline: Repertoire assessment relied on Simpson's diversity index, CDR3 size and DJ length profiles, and TRBV/TRBJ rearrangement plots. The most abundant DNA sequence in the deep sequencing data was defined as the immunodominant clone. CDR3 amino acid sequences were screened for sharing across subjects and compared with published repertoires and the VDJdb database. The raw public reads went through TCRdb reprocessing: fastp at Q25, MiXCR clone calling, in-frame beta chains kept. Each CDR3 protein appears once, grouped with its most common genes and DNA. The V and J calls and clone size come from TCRdb's table, not from the authors' own analysis. Here the sample has around 430,000 distinct CDR3 sequences; approximately 32% occur a single time. The top ten constitute 0.75% to 0.95% of the sample.

Only a few counts were recorded for this clonotype. Its recognized antigen is unknown. No per-base quality is available; no much larger clone lies one base away. Flow cytometry had shown CD8+CD57+ cell expansion in the patients selected for sequencing. Every patient had severe acquired aplastic anemia, diagnosed using the International Study of Aplastic Anemia and Agranulocytosis and Camitta criteria. At the time blood was sampled, none of the patients had received any therapy. The study deep-sequenced TCR repertoires of sorted CD4+ and CD8+ blood T cells from severe aplastic anemia patients and healthy subjects. Patients were enrolled under clinicaltrials.gov protocols 00001620, 01623167, 00001397, 00071045, 00081523 and 00961064 in the USA. Ficoll-Paque density gradient centrifugation was used to isolate peripheral blood mononuclear cells. Before DNA extraction, CD4+ and CD8+ T cells were sorted with FACS or magnetic beads.

The sequence derives from a human donor with aplastic anemia. The rearrangement combines TRBV19 with TRBJ2-3, with a tentative D gene TRBD2 over 7 matching bases. The sample consisted of sorted CD4+, CD8+, or CD8+CD57+ T cells (not recorded which) from PBMCs. The CDR3: CASSEGGADTQYF. The nucleotides read TGTGCCAGTAGTGAGGGGGGGGCAGATACGCAGTATTTT.